These 22 T cell receptor beta chains were sequenced from one sample in a study of blood T cells in healthy people across ages. With a J-beta primer mix and a sample-barcoded 5' primer, a second PCR ran roughly 6 to 11 cycles. TCRdb reprocessed the 5' RACE reads via MiXCR and lists one record per CDR3 protein. The sample holds roughly 700,000 distinct CDR3 sequences, around 32% seen once. The specimen sequenced was blood. These receptors originate from a woman aged 80 or over in good health.

This clonotype was counted between two and nine times. A much bigger clone sits one base away, suggesting this may be a read error. The V gene is TRBV20-1, the J gene TRBJ2-3; 7 nucleotides line up with TRBD2. Germline values: CDR1 DFQATT, CDR2 SNEGSKA (reference sequence). The CDR3 sequence is 14 residues long. For the CDR3, the DNA is TGCAGTGCCCCTAGGGCGGGGGTCACAGATACGCGGTATTTT. Translated: CSAPRAGVTDTRYF.

This clonotype was seen many times. The gene calls are TRBV6-1 and TRBJ2-1, with 11 bases identical to TRBD1. The CDR3 loop spans 13 amino acids. Trimming took 6 bases from V and 12 from J; bases not matched to a gene: 7. CDR1 is MNHNS and CDR2 is SASEGT in the germline V gene. The CDR3 loop reads CASSRDRGDRQFF. The CDR3 DNA follows: TGTGCCAGCAGCAGGGACAGGGGGGATAGGCAGTTCTTC.

The chain carries TRBV7-3 and TRBJ1-1; D not certain. The germline V gene has CDR1 SGHTA and CDR2 FQGTGA. The CDR3 loop spans 14 amino acids. With 5 bases removed from V and 5 bases from J, the gap between germline ends came to 15 bases. The CDR3 here is CASSVDARRTEAFF. The CDR3 nucleotides read TGTGCCAGCAGCGTAGACGCCCGGCGGACTGAAGCTTTCTTT.

This clonotype was seen repeatedly, ten times or more. The V call is TRBV10-3, the J call TRBJ2-3; maybe TRBD1 (6 bases). The CDR3 spans 16 residues. Germline lookup yields CDR1 ENHRY and CDR2 SYGVKD. V dropped 8 bases and J dropped 1 base, with 19 bases sitting between them. CDR3: CAIRGITGTGTDTQYF. CDR3 DNA sequence: TGTGCCATCCGTGGGATTACAGGGACGGGCACAGATACGCAGTATTTT.

The chain uses TRBV2 and TRBJ2-3, with a possible D match to TRBD1 (6 bases). CDR1 SNHLY and CDR2 FYNNEI come from the germline V gene. The V gene lost 4 bases and the J gene lost 2 bases, with 16 bases spanning the gap. This CDR3 spans 16 amino acids. CDR3 loop: CASSVAGQGYTDTQYF. The CDR3, as DNA: TGTGCCAGCAGTGTAGCTGGGCAGGGGTACACAGATACGCAGTATTTT. Complete variable domain (other parts from reference TRBV2 and TRBJ2-3): EPEVTQTPSHQVTQMGQEVILRCVPISNHLYFYWYRQILGQKVEFLVSFYNNEISEKSEIFDDQFSVERPDGSNFTLKIRSTKLEDSAMYFCASSVAGQGYTDTQYFGPGTRLTVL.

This clonotype has a handful of counts. Being one base from a much bigger clone, this may be a read error. The V call is TRBV9, the J call TRBJ2-1; 7 nucleotides align to TRBD2. The CDR3 has 15 residues. CDR1 and CDR2 from the germline V gene are SGDLS and YYNGEE. The CDR3 reads CAGSVGPSGYNEQFF. CDR3 DNA: TGTGCCGGCAGCGTAGGTCCTAGCGGCTACAATGAGCAGTTCTTC.

This clonotype was detected only once. Germline and junction disagree at one end, which may indicate a read error. This rearrangement joins TRBV3-1 to TRBJ1-6; TRBD1 matches 7 bases. Per germline, CDR1 LGHDT and CDR2 YNNKEL (reference sequence). The CDR3 runs 14 residues. In DNA form, the CDR3 reads TGTGCCAGCAGTCAAGACAGGGCCGTTTCACCCCCCCACTTT. As protein: CASSQDRAVSPPHF.

This clonotype was counted many times. The V and J genes are TRBV28 and TRBJ2-3; TRBD2 aligns across 12 bases. V lost 11 bases and J lost 6; bases outside the gene matches: 6. Looked up from germline, CDR1 is MDHEN and CDR2 is SYDVKM. The CDR3 contains 13 residues. The CDR3 reads CAATSGGQDTQYF. In DNA, the CDR3 is TGTGCCGCGACTAGCGGGGGTCAGGATACGCAGTATTTT. Full variable domain (rest looked up from reference TRBV28 and TRBJ2-3): DVKVTQSSRYLVKRTGEKVFLECVQDMDHENMFWYRQDPGLGLRLIYFSYDVKMKEKGDIPEGYSVSREKKERFSLILESASTNQTSMYLCAATSGGQDTQYFGPGTRLTVL.

In its sample, this clonotype was seen a few times. This chain joins TRBV2 and TRBJ2-3; D might be TRBD2 (7 bases). This CDR3 comprises 16 residues. CDR1 and CDR2 from the germline V gene are SNHLY and FYNNEI. The ends were cut back, 6 bases at V and 1 base at J, with 17 bases in the middle. This CDR3 is CASSRTGAGGTDTQYF. CDR3 coding DNA: TGTGCCAGCAGCCGAACGGGGGCGGGGGGCACAGATACGCAGTATTTT.

There are many counts of this clonotype. The chain recombines TRBV7-9 with TRBJ1-5; weak D call: TRBD1 (5 bases). The germline V and J ends were trimmed by 4 bases and 0 bases, with 19 bases remaining between them. Germline V gene sequence: CDR1 SEHNR, CDR2 FQNEAQ (reference sequence). This CDR3 contains 18 residues. The CDR3 reads CASSSGGGGSYSNQPQHF. In DNA, the CDR3 is TGTGCCAGCAGCTCCGGTGGGGGGGGATCGTATAGCAATCAGCCCCAGCATTTT.

This clonotype has more than one count but fewer than ten. The J gene is TRBJ2-3, the V gene TRBV7-2, with D unresolved. The CDR3 is made up of 15 amino acids. Between the trimmed V and J ends, which lost 4 bases and 2 bases, there was a span of 13 bases. Germline lookup yields CDR1 SGHTA and CDR2 FQGNSA. CDR3 protein: CASSSTTLPTDTQYF. The CDR3 DNA is TGTGCCAGCAGCTCCACAACTTTACCCACAGATACGCAGTATTTT.

The CDR3 DNA is TGTGCCAGCAGCTACACTCGAGGGGCCAACGTCCTGACTTTC. Encoded protein: CASSYTRGANVLTF. The chain carries TRBV6-2 or TRBV6-3 and TRBJ2-6; D is uncertain. V shed 6 bases and J shed 4 bases, with 10 bases lying between them. The CDR3 covers 14 residues. The germline V gene encodes CDR1 MNHEY and CDR2 SVGEGT.

This clonotype has at least ten counts. V and J are TRBV7-2 and TRBJ2-5; 9 bases are a match to TRBD2. With 11 bases clipped from V and 4 bases from J, the junction kept 11 bases outside the gene matches. Germline lookup yields CDR1 SGHTA and CDR2 FQGNSA. The CDR3 covers 14 residues. The DNA of the CDR3 is TGTGCCGCCGGGCGGGGGGGCCTGGGAGAGACCCAGTACTTC. Translation gives CAAGRGGLGETQYF.

There are many counts of this clonotype. V gene TRBV11-1 combines with J gene TRBJ2-7; D perhaps matches TRBD2 (6 bases). Looked up from germline, CDR1 is SGHAT and CDR2 is FQDESV (reference sequence). The CDR3 covers 14 residues. V lost 5 bases, J lost 1 base, and 12 bases lay in between. CDR3 nucleotides: TGTGCCAGCAGCCCCTGGGCGGGATCCTACGAGCAGTACTTC. This encodes CASSPWAGSYEQYF.

This clonotype was picked up many times. This rearrangement joins TRBV7-8 to TRBJ1-5; TRBD1 agrees at 8 bases. The junction had 7 bases not matched to a gene; V was cut back by 5 bases and J by 7 bases. From germline, CDR1 is SGHVS and CDR2 FQNEAQ. The CDR3 extends over 14 amino acids. DNA of the CDR3: TGTGCCAGCAGCACCTCAGGGGGCAGGCAGCCCCAGCATTTT. Translated: CASSTSGGRQPQHF.

A remark on this clonotype: Just one base apart from a much larger clone, this may be a read error. This chain connects TRBV7-2 to TRBJ1-4; D unresolved. The CDR3 consists of 13 residues. With 1 base removed from V and 16 bases from J, the gap between germline ends came to 16 bases. The germline V gene encodes CDR1 SGHTA and CDR2 FQGNSA. CDR3 loop: CASSLDFNQVRFF. In DNA form, the CDR3 reads TGTGCCAGCAGCTTAGACTTCAATCAGGTGCGGTTTTTT.

This clonotype was detected only a few times. A much larger clone differs by one base, so this may be a read error. The chain uses TRBV11-2 and TRBJ2-1; no definite D call. The end of the DNA fits TRBJ2-7 better, so the J call may be wrong. This CDR3 spans 15 amino acids. Germline V CDR1 and CDR2: SGHAT, FQNNGV. The CDR3 bases are TGTGCCAGCAGCCCTTCGTGGCGAATCTACAATGAGCAGTACTTC. This gives the protein CASSPSWRIYNEQYF.

This clonotype showed up just a few times. The chain uses TRBV6-2 or TRBV6-3 and TRBJ1-1; no definite D call. Germline-derived CDR1 and CDR2 are MNHEY and SVGEGT. V dropped 6 bases and J dropped 5 bases, with 13 bases sitting between them. The CDR3 loop spans 13 amino acids. The DNA of the CDR3 is TGTGCCAGCAGCCCGCAGGCTGTTACTGAAGCTTTCTTT. It translates to CASSPQAVTEAFF.

In its sample, this clonotype was seen a few times. Possible read error: a much larger clone is one base away. V is TRBV29-1 and J is TRBJ2-1; D gene uncertain. The CDR3 has 14 amino acids. Germline CDR1 is SQVTM and CDR2 is ANQGSEA. This CDR3 reads CSADTSESYNGQFF. In DNA, the CDR3 is TGCAGCGCCGATACCTCAGAGTCCTACAATGGGCAGTTCTTC.

The rearrangement joins TRBV28 to TRBJ1-2, with D tentatively TRBD1 (5 bases). CDR1 is MDHEN, CDR2 SYDVKM, per germline. The CDR3 is 12 residues long. Trimming stripped 5 bases from V and 13 bases from J, with 17 bases between. The CDR3 DNA follows: TGTGCCAGCAGTACGGGACCGAGGTCTCTCACCTTC. Translation gives CASSTGPRSLTF.

This clonotype was found many times. The chain employs TRBV20-1 and TRBJ2-7, with 8 nucleotides matching TRBD1. The CDR3 length is 12 residues. CDR1 DFQATT and CDR2 SNEGSKA come from the germline V gene (reference sequence). J gave up 6 bases and V 4 bases, and 5 bases lay outside the gene matches. The DNA for the CDR3 is TGCAGTGCTACGGACAGGGATGGCGAGCAGTACTTC. Translating gives CSATDRDGEQYF.

A note on this clonotype: Possible read error: a much larger clone is one base away. V usage is TRBV7-9 and J usage is TRBJ1-1; D gene unclear. The CDR3 contains 14 residues. Germline V gene lookup returns CDR1 SEHNR and CDR2 FQNEAQ (reference sequence). The CDR3 bases are TGTGCCAGCAACTTAGTAGTCATGAACACTGAAGCTTTCTTT. Its protein product is CASNLVVMNTEAFF.